Shown below are 30 T cell receptor beta chains from a single sample sequenced in a study of blood T cell repertoires in COVID-19. Profiled with immunoSEQ multiplex PCR; TCRdb holds only in-frame clones, not every one. The sample contains more than 200,000 clones, 88% of which appear only once. The sample consisted of peripheral blood. Receptors were obtained from a man aged 65 to 79 with acute or convalescent COVID-19.

The chain links TRBV7-2 to TRBJ2-7; TRBD2 matches at 10 bases. CDR3 length: 15 residues. The V gene end was trimmed by 2 bases and the J gene end by 6 bases; junction bases not matched to a gene: 7. Per the germline V gene, CDR1 is SGHTA and CDR2 is FQGNSA. CDR3 nucleotide sequence: TGTGCCAGCAGCTTAAAAGCGGGAGGGCCCTCCGAGCAGTACTTC. It is translated as CASSLKAGGPSEQYF.

The V and J genes are TRBV11-3 and TRBJ2-1; a weak D match, TRBD1 (5 bases). The CDR3 is 12 residues long. V lost 5 bases, J lost 10 bases, and 12 bases lay in between. The germline CDR1 and CDR2 sequences are SGHNT and YENEEA. The DNA for the CDR3 is TGTGCCAGCAGCCAAGGCAGGGCCGAGCAGTTCTTC. Its protein is CASSQGRAEQFF.

A single count supports this clone. The chain employs TRBV29-1 and TRBJ2-1, with 11 bases matching TRBD2. This CDR3 comprises 14 residues. Germline V lookup: CDR1 SQVTM, CDR2 ANQGSEA. Trimming removed 6 bases from V and 10 bases from J; junction bases left unmatched: 11. The CDR3 DNA sequence: TGCAGCGTCCGCACTAGCGGGAGTAGTCGGGAGCAGTTCTTC. As protein: CSVRTSGSSREQFF.

This chain uses TRBV28 with TRBJ1-5; the match to TRBD1 covers 7 bases. This CDR3 contains 14 residues. CDR1 and CDR2 (germline): MDHEN, SYDVKM. Trimming cost V 7 bases and J 6 bases; bases outside gene matches: 9. Here the CDR3 DNA reads TGTGCCAGCACCCCGCAGGGGGTGGGTCAGCCCCAGCATTTT. Translated, it gives CASTPQGVGQPQHF.

The gene calls are TRBV10-2 and TRBJ2-3, with D tentatively TRBD2 (6 bases). The CDR3 is 15 residues long. Germline-derived CDR1 and CDR2 are WSHSY and SAAADI. V was clipped by 4 bases and J by 5 bases, with 16 bases between them. CDR3 region: CASSALTGAGDTQYF. The CDR3 DNA reads TGCGCCAGCAGTGCTCTAACGGGAGCAGGAGATACGCAGTATTTT.

This CDR3 is CASNNKGGYNEQFF. CDR3 nucleotides: TGTGCCAGCAATAATAAAGGCGGGTACAATGAGCAGTTCTTC. The chain recombines TRBV6-6 with TRBJ2-1; a possible D gene is TRBD2 (5 bases). The germline V and J ends were trimmed by 7 bases and 4 bases, with 14 bases remaining between them. Germline V lookup: CDR1 MNHNY, CDR2 SVGAGI (reference sequence). The CDR3 runs to 14 residues.

The genes are TRBV24-1 and TRBJ2-1; 8 positions agree with TRBD2. V shed 2 bases, J shed 6 bases, and the junction held 11 bases outside the gene matches. This CDR3 region has 17 residues. Germline V CDR1 and CDR2: KGHDR, SFDVKD. The CDR3 nucleotides are TGTGCCACCAGTGATTATAAACCGGGACTAGTGATCAATGAGCAGTTCTTC. It yields the protein CATSDYKPGLVINEQFF.

The rearrangement uses TRBV27 and TRBJ2-3; tentative D call: TRBD1 (5 bases). Germline CDR1 is MNHEY and CDR2 is SMNVEV (reference sequence). The germline V and J ends were trimmed by 2 bases and 6 bases, with 12 bases remaining between them. The CDR3 consists of 14 residues. The CDR3 DNA is TGTGCCAGCAGTTTAGCCAGGGTTTTCGATACGCAGTATTTT. This translates into CASSLARVFDTQYF.

This chain uses TRBV2 with TRBJ2-7; 7 bases align to TRBD1. CDR1 and CDR2 (germline): SNHLY, FYNNEI. Trimming took 6 bases from V and 1 from J; bases not matched to a gene: 9. The CDR3 has 15 residues. The CDR3 spells CASSDTGQTSYEQYF. The CDR3 coding sequence is TGTGCCAGCAGCGATACGGGACAGACATCCTACGAGCAGTACTTC.

Comment on this clone: The sample contains more than one DNA sequence encoding this CDR3. This chain uses TRBV7-2 with TRBJ2-1; D ambiguous. The CDR3 is 14 amino acids. The V gene lost 2 bases and the J gene lost 0 bases, with 5 bases spanning the gap. CDR1 is SGHTA, CDR2 FQGNSA, per germline. CDR3 DNA sequence: TGTGCCAGCAGCTTAAGAGACTCCTACAATGAGCAGTTCTTC. Protein product: CASSLRDSYNEQFF. Full variable domain (remainder filled in from reference TRBV7-2 and TRBJ2-1): GAGVSQSPSNKVTEKGKDVELRCDPISGHTALYWYRQSLGQGLEFLIYFQGNSAPDKSGLPSDRFSAERTGGSVSTLTIQRTQQEDSAVYLCASSLRDSYNEQFFGPGTRLTVL.

V gene TRBV6-5 combines with J gene TRBJ2-2; 8 bases align to TRBD2. The CDR3 extends over 15 amino acids. Germline V lookup: CDR1 MNHEY, CDR2 SVGAGI. V trimming: 2 bases; J trimming: 7 bases; junction bases outside the gene matches: 6. The CDR3 DNA is TGTGCCAGCAGTTACGAGCGGGAGTCGAACGGGGAGCTGTTTTTT. Protein: CASSYERESNGELFF.

The chain has TRBV4-1 and TRBJ2-7, with 8 bases fitting TRBD2. Unmatched junction bases numbered 1, after V lost 1 base and J lost 2 bases. CDR1 is MGHRA and CDR2 is YSYEKL in the germline V gene. The CDR3 covers 14 residues. In nucleotides, the CDR3 is TGCGCCAGCAGCCAAGGCGGGGGGACCTACGAGCAGTACTTC. This gives the protein CASSQGGGTYEQYF.

This chain links TRBV7-2 with TRBJ1-5; D is unresolved. The CDR3 is 14 residues long. The V end was cut by 2 bases, the J end by 4 bases, with 9 bases between. Germline V gene data show CDR1 as SGHTA and CDR2 as FQGNSA. CDR3 DNA sequence: TGTGCCAGCAGCTTATCTGTCCCGAATCAGCCCCAGCATTTT. Its translation: CASSLSVPNQPQHF.

V and J are TRBV19 and TRBJ1-5; TRBD1 agrees at 10 bases. The ends lost 5 bases at V and 6 bases at J; junction bases unmatched: 10. The CDR3 is made up of 16 amino acids. CDR1 is LNHDA, CDR2 SQIVND, per germline (reference sequence). As DNA, the CDR3 is TGTGCCAGTAGTCCCTGGGGACAGGGGTCCCCTCAGCCCCAGCATTTT. Amino acids: CASSPWGQGSPQPQHF.

The J gene is TRBJ2-7, the V gene TRBV4-3, with 9 bases lining up with TRBD1. This CDR3 has 15 amino acids. V dropped 4 bases and J dropped 0; count of bases not matched to a gene: 4. Germline CDR1 and CDR2: LGHNA and YSLEER. This CDR3 is CASSLGQGISYEQYF. Here the CDR3 DNA reads TGCGCCAGCAGCCTTGGACAGGGGATCTCCTACGAGCAGTACTTC.

The rearrangement uses TRBV6-5 and TRBJ2-1, with 9 nucleotides matching TRBD2. The CDR3 sequence is 13 residues long. Per germline, CDR1 MNHEY and CDR2 SVGAGI. For the CDR3, the DNA is TGTGCTTATAGCGGGAGCTCCTACAATGAGCAGTTCTTC. This encodes CAYSGSSYNEQFF.

CDR3 residues: CASFTSGAYTGELFF. Written as DNA, the CDR3 is TGTGCCAGTTTTACTAGCGGGGCTTACACCGGGGAGCTGTTTTTT. The chain uses TRBV19 and TRBJ2-2; 10 bases fit TRBD2. The junction had 6 bases not matched to a gene; V was cut back by 8 bases and J by 3 bases. CDR3 length: 15 amino acids. The V gene's germline CDR1 is LNHDA and CDR2 SQIVND (reference sequence).

This clone is a singleton in its sample. The gene calls are TRBV5-4 and TRBJ2-7; 12 bases align to TRBD1. The germline gives CDR1 SGHNT, CDR2 YYREEE (reference sequence). J lost 3 bases, V lost 4 bases, and 8 bases had no gene match. The CDR3 has 16 residues. CDR3 sequence reads: CASSVAGTGGLYEQYF. CDR3 nucleotide sequence: TGTGCCAGCAGCGTCGCCGGGACAGGGGGCCTCTACGAGCAGTACTTC.

This chain joins TRBV2 and TRBJ2-1; 8 bases match TRBD1. The CDR3 runs to 16 residues. Germline CDR1 reads SNHLY; CDR2 reads FYNNEI. Trimming cost V 5 bases and J 1 base; bases outside gene matches: 7. The CDR3 loop reads CASSPPGGRSYNEQFF. The CDR3 bases are TGTGCCAGCAGTCCCCCAGGGGGCCGATCCTACAATGAGCAGTTCTTC.

J is TRBJ2-1 and V is TRBV7-3; a possible D gene is TRBD2 (6 bases). This CDR3 contains 13 residues. Trimming left V 3 bases short and J 14 bases short, with 17 bases between. Germline V gives CDR1 SGHTA, CDR2 FQGTGA. The DNA for the CDR3 is TGTGCCAGCAGCTTGGTCCCCGGGACTGGGGAGTTCTTC. As protein: CASSLVPGTGEFF.

This clone was counted a single time. The chain employs TRBV27 and TRBJ1-4; TRBD1 agrees at 7 bases. The CDR3 consists of 17 residues. Trimming cost V 5 bases and J 1 base; bases outside gene matches: 10. Germline V gene data show CDR1 as MNHEY and CDR2 as SMNVEV (reference sequence). CDR3 residues: CASSPRARQGTNEKLFF. The CDR3 nucleotides are TGTGCCAGCAGTCCCAGAGCCCGACAGGGAACTAATGAAAAACTGTTTTTT. Filled out from reference TRBV27 and TRBJ1-4, the complete variable domain reads EAQVTQNPRYLITVTGKKLTVTCSQNMNHEYMSWYRQDPGLGLRQIYYSMNVEVTDKGDVPEGYKVSRKEKRNFPLILESPSPNQTSLYFCASSPRARQGTNEKLFFGSGTQLSVL.

The chain couples TRBV27 to TRBJ2-3; 7 nucleotides align to TRBD2. The V and J ends lost 8 bases and 3 bases, in that order; junction bases with no gene match: 14. CDR1 is MNHEY, CDR2 SMNVEV, per germline (reference sequence). This CDR3 region has 16 residues. This CDR3 reads CASYHLAGVGTDTQYF. In nucleotides, the CDR3 is TGTGCCAGCTACCACCTTGCGGGAGTCGGAACAGATACGCAGTATTTT.

The chain links TRBV12-3 or TRBV12-4 to TRBJ1-5; no clear D gene. The V and J ends lost 1 base and 7 bases respectively, with 8 bases between them. There are 13 residues in the CDR3. In DNA, the CDR3 is TGTGCCAGCAGTTTAGGGGAGGGACAGCCCCAGCATTTT. Its protein is CASSLGEGQPQHF.

The rearrangement joins TRBV19 to TRBJ2-5; D might be TRBD2 (5 bases). The V gene's germline CDR1 is LNHDA and CDR2 SQIVND (reference sequence). V gave up 3 bases and J gave up 2 bases, with 10 bases separating them. This CDR3 comprises 14 residues. The CDR3 sequence is CASSIWERQETQYF. CDR3 coding DNA: TGTGCCAGTAGTATCTGGGAGAGGCAAGAGACCCAGTACTTC.

As to this clone: Other nucleotide sequences in the sample specify the same CDR3. The chain couples TRBV2 to TRBJ2-3; the D is unclear. The CDR3 contains 13 residues. Deletions cut 3 bases from V and 2 bases from J, with 6 bases between. Germline assignment: CDR1 SNHLY and CDR2 FYNNEI. The CDR3, as DNA: TGTGCCAGCAGTGAGCGGCTCACAGATACGCAGTATTTT. Residues: CASSERLTDTQYF.

The chain uses TRBV13 and TRBJ2-3; weak D call: TRBD1 (6 bases). The V end lost 2 bases, the J end lost 1 base, and 10 bases lay between the germline ends. The CDR3 covers 15 residues. The V gene's germline CDR1 is PRHDT and CDR2 FYEKMQ (reference sequence). CDR3 coding DNA: TGTGCCAGCAGCTTATTTGGGGGCGGCACAGATACGCAGTATTTT. It translates to CASSLFGGGTDTQYF. The whole variable domain, remainder taken from reference TRBV13 and TRBJ2-3, is AAGVIQSPRHLIKEKRETATLKCYPIPRHDTVYWYQQGPGQDPQFLISFYEKMQSDKGSIPDRFSAQQFSDYHSELNMSSLELGDSALYFCASSLFGGGTDTQYFGPGTRLTVL.

This clone was detected only once. This chain uses TRBV6-1 with TRBJ1-5; 9 bases agree with TRBD1. The V segment lost 4 bases and the J segment 6 bases; nucleotides outside the gene matches: 10. The V gene's germline CDR1 is MNHNS and CDR2 SASEGT. The CDR3 extends over 16 amino acids. The CDR3: CASSVDTGGLSQPQHF. CDR3 bases: TGTGCCAGCAGTGTAGATACAGGGGGCCTCAGTCAGCCCCAGCATTTT.

This clone came up a few times. The V call is TRBV5-4, the J call TRBJ2-1, with 11 bases lining up with TRBD2. CDR1 SGHNT and CDR2 YYREEE come from the germline V gene (reference sequence). With 3 bases clipped from V and 6 bases from J, the junction kept 8 bases outside the gene matches. The CDR3 is made up of 16 amino acids. The CDR3 DNA follows: TGTGCCAGCAGCTCTTCTAGCGGGAGGCCTCCCAATGAGCAGTTCTTC. Translation gives CASSSSSGRPPNEQFF. Based on the CDR3 plus reference TRBV5-4 and TRBJ2-1, the full variable domain is ETGVTQSPTHLIKTRGQQVTLRCSSQSGHNTVSWYQQALGQGPQFIFQYYREEENGRGNFPPRFSGLQFPNYSSELNVNALELDDSALYLCASSSSSGRPPNEQFFGPGTRLTVL.

The rearrangement uses TRBV6-5 and TRBJ2-7, with a tentative D call TRBD2 (5 bases). Germline lookup yields CDR1 MNHEY and CDR2 SVGAGI. V was cut by 6 bases and J by 7 bases, with 19 bases left in between. The CDR3 sequence is 14 residues long. This CDR3 reads CASSPRASRVEQYF. CDR3 DNA: TGTGCCAGCAGCCCGAGGGCTTCTAGAGTGGAGCAGTACTTC.

The CDR3 here is CASSLDAGGRGETQYF. DNA for the CDR3: TGTGCCAGCAGCTTAGACGCGGGAGGCCGGGGGGAGACCCAGTACTTC. J is TRBJ2-5 and V is TRBV7-2; 8 bases line up with TRBD2. This CDR3 spans 16 amino acids. V was pared by 1 base and J by 5 bases, with 9 bases of the junction left unmatched. Germline V gene sequence: CDR1 SGHTA, CDR2 FQGNSA.